The entry below gives a single TCR beta chain sequence along with its context. This entry is derived from a study of blood T cell repertoires in COVID-19. Study as a whole: Spain, Italy and the United States supplied samples that represented acute and convalescent COVID-19.

From germline, CDR1 is GTSNPN and CDR2 SVGIG (reference sequence). The CDR3 sequence is 13 residues long. V lost 1 base and J lost 8; bases outside the gene matches: 4. The repertoire was sequenced with immunoSEQ multiplex PCR; TCRdb's copy has only in-frame clones and lacks some. Among hundreds of thousands of clones listed, roughly 89% were seen once. This clonotype originated in a man in his fifties or sixties who had recovered from COVID-19. Material for sequencing was peripheral blood. The gene calls are TRBV30 and TRBJ2-2, with 7 nucleotides matching TRBD1. The CDR3 nucleotides read TGTGCCTGGAGTGGACAGGGCTTGGGGGAGCTGTTTTTT. Protein product: CAWSGQGLGELFF.